The 29 T cell receptor beta chains reported below all come from one sample, sequenced in a study of blood T cell repertoires in COVID-19. Sequencing was performed with immunoSEQ multiplex PCR; in TCRdb, only in-frame clones are kept and a portion is missing. Of approximately 200,000 clones in the sample, around 80% were seen once. The sample consisted of peripheral blood. These receptors all come from a woman aged 80 or over with COVID-19, enrolled during active disease.

J is TRBJ2-5 and V is TRBV7-9; TRBD2 matches at 14 bases. Unmatched junction bases numbered 5, after V lost 1 base and J lost 4 bases. Germline values: CDR1 SEHNR, CDR2 FQNEAQ (reference sequence). This CDR3 is built from 17 residues. The CDR3 DNA sequence: TGTGCCAGCAGCTTAGAGTTGGGGACTAGCGGGGGAGAGACCCAGTACTTC. Its translation: CASSLELGTSGGETQYF.

This clone was seen just once. The rearrangement links TRBV7-6 to TRBJ1-1; D is unresolved. V gave up 1 base and J gave up 5 bases, with 11 bases separating them. This CDR3 contains 14 residues. From germline, CDR1 is SGHVS and CDR2 FNYEAQ. In DNA form, the CDR3 reads TGTGCCAGCAGCTTAGGCGGGGTTGGGACTGAAGCTTTCTTT. Encoded protein: CASSLGGVGTEAFF.

The rearrangement joins TRBV28 to TRBJ1-5, with TRBD1 identical over 8 bases. Germline V gene data show CDR1 as MDHEN and CDR2 as SYDVKM. V trimming: 6 bases; J trimming: 4 bases; junction bases outside the gene matches: 11. The CDR3 runs to 16 residues. CDR3 sequence: CASRVFGDRLNQPQHF. Here the CDR3 DNA reads TGTGCCAGCAGGGTATTTGGGGACAGGCTAAATCAGCCCCAGCATTTT.

The gene calls are TRBV11-2 and TRBJ1-2; perhaps TRBD1 as D (6 bases). CDR1 SGHAT and CDR2 FQNNGV come from the germline V gene. The ends were cut back, 6 bases at V and 4 bases at J, with 18 bases in the middle. This CDR3 has 15 residues. The CDR3, as DNA: TGTGCCAGCAGGACCCCGGGGCAGGGGTCCTATGGCTACACCTTC. Translating gives CASRTPGQGSYGYTF.

V and J are TRBV6-6 and TRBJ2-7; D might be TRBD2 (5 bases). CDR1 MNHNY and CDR2 SVGAGI come from the germline V gene (reference sequence). The CDR3 is made up of 15 amino acids. V was clipped by 2 bases and J by 2 bases, with 13 bases between them. CDR3 sequence: CASSYPTPGAYEQYF. Written as DNA, the CDR3 is TGTGCCAGCAGTTACCCCACCCCCGGGGCCTACGAGCAGTACTTC.

The chain has TRBV11-3 and TRBJ1-2, with a possible D match to TRBD1 (6 bases). The length of the CDR3 is 13 residues. Per germline, CDR1 SGHNT and CDR2 YENEEA. V shed 3 bases and J shed 4 bases, with 9 bases lying between them. CDR3 coding DNA: TGTGCCAGCAGCTTGGGACACTTCTATGGCTACACCTTC. It yields the protein CASSLGHFYGYTF.

V usage is TRBV7-3 and J usage is TRBJ1-2, with D possibly matching TRBD1 (5 bases). Germline V gene sequence: CDR1 SGHTA, CDR2 FQGTGA. The CDR3 covers 13 residues. V lost 5 bases and J lost 6, with 13 bases in between. The CDR3 protein is CASSRDLGDGYTF. The DNA of the CDR3 is TGTGCCAGCAGCCGGGACTTGGGGGATGGCTACACCTTC.

As DNA, the CDR3 is TGTGCCAGCAGCCCGAGGGCAGACCCGAACACTGAAGCTTTCTTT. This translates into CASSPRADPNTEAFF. The V gene is TRBV7-9, the J gene TRBJ1-1; D gene uncertain. This CDR3 comprises 15 residues. V was pared by 5 bases and J by 1 base, with 14 bases between. Germline values: CDR1 SEHNR, CDR2 FQNEAQ (reference sequence).

V usage is TRBV7-2 and J usage is TRBJ1-4; TRBD1 matches at 9 bases. This CDR3 comprises 15 residues. CDR1 is SGHTA, CDR2 FQGNSA, per germline. V shed 4 bases, J shed 7 bases, and the junction held 7 bases outside the gene matches. CDR3 sequence reads: CASSSTGTGTEKLFF. In DNA, the CDR3 is TGTGCCAGCAGCTCAACCGGGACAGGGACTGAAAAACTGTTTTTT.

The chain combines TRBV29-1 with TRBJ1-2; no definite D call. Germline CDR1 SQVTM, CDR2 ANQGSEA. The CDR3 contains 12 residues. V was clipped by 1 base and J by 4 bases, with 7 bases between them. For the CDR3, the DNA is TGCAGCGTTGAAGTTAGCTCCTATGGCTACACCTTC. This gives the protein CSVEVSSYGYTF. The variable domain in full, completed from reference TRBV29-1 and TRBJ1-2, reads SAVISQKPSRDICQRGTSLTIQCQVDSQVTMMFWYRQQPGQSLTLIATANQGSEATYESGFVIDKFPISRPNLTFSTLTVSNMSPEDSSIYLCSVEVSSYGYTFGSGTRLTVV.

The chain carries TRBV5-1 and TRBJ2-2; D is possibly TRBD1 (5 bases). The CDR3 consists of 17 residues. Looked up from germline, CDR1 is SGHRS and CDR2 is YFSETQ. Deletions cut 1 base from V and 1 base from J, with 14 bases between. The CDR3 loop reads CASSLSGRVKNTGELFF. The CDR3 DNA reads as TGCGCCAGCAGCTTGAGTGGCAGGGTGAAGAACACCGGGGAGCTGTTTTTT.

Many counts were recorded for this clone. The chain carries TRBV7-2 and TRBJ2-1; a weak D match, TRBD1 (6 bases). With 2 bases removed from V and 15 bases from J, the gap between germline ends came to 23 bases. The germline V gene encodes CDR1 SGHTA and CDR2 FQGNSA. The CDR3 contains 15 residues. In DNA form, the CDR3 reads TGTGCCAGCAGCTTATTGGGCGGAGCAGGGGAGAGCATGTTCTTC. Its protein product is CASSLLGGAGESMFF.

The chain recombines TRBV5-1 with TRBJ2-5; 9 nucleotides agree with TRBD1. Germline-derived CDR1 and CDR2 are SGHRS and YFSETQ. The V gene end was trimmed by 4 bases and the J gene end by 2 bases; junction bases not matched to a gene: 3. The CDR3 is 14 residues long. The DNA of the CDR3 is TGCGCCAGCAGCCGGGGACAGGGTCAAGAGACCCAGTACTTC. This codes for CASSRGQGQETQYF.

The V gene is TRBV6-2 or TRBV6-3, the J gene TRBJ1-1, with 7 bases fitting TRBD1. The germline gives CDR1 MNHEY, CDR2 SVGEGT. The CDR3 covers 15 residues. Losses at the gene ends were 2 bases for V and 3 bases for J; bases not matched to a gene: 6. CDR3 coding DNA: TGTGCCAGCAGTTACGCGACAGGGCGAGACACTGAAGCTTTCTTT. Translated: CASSYATGRDTEAFF.

The chain joins TRBV2 to TRBJ2-5; maybe TRBD2 (6 bases). Germline V gene data show CDR1 as SNHLY and CDR2 as FYNNEI. V was cut by 4 bases and J by 5 bases, with 20 bases left in between. The length of the CDR3 is 16 residues. The CDR3 sequence: CASSGASASIPETQYF. The CDR3 nucleotides are TGTGCCAGCAGTGGAGCTAGCGCATCTATCCCGGAGACCCAGTACTTC.

Only a few counts were recorded for this clone. The chain combines TRBV4-1 with TRBJ2-5, with TRBD1 matching 7 bases. Germline CDR1 reads MGHRA; CDR2 reads YSYEKL. J lost 3 bases, V lost 5 bases, and 6 bases had no gene match. CDR3 length equals 14 residues. The CDR3 coding sequence is TGCGCCAGCAGCGGGCGACAGGGAGAAGAGACCCAGTACTTC. This sequence encodes CASSGRQGEETQYF.

J is TRBJ2-7 and V is TRBV2, with D possibly being TRBD2 (5 bases). The V gene lost 5 bases and the J gene lost 7 bases, with 21 bases spanning the gap. The CDR3 sequence is 15 residues long. Per germline, CDR1 SNHLY and CDR2 FYNNEI. The CDR3 loop is CASSFFPGVALEQYF. As DNA, the CDR3 is TGTGCCAGCAGTTTCTTCCCCGGGGTGGCCTTGGAGCAGTACTTC.

V is TRBV6-6 and J is TRBJ2-7, with D uncertain. This CDR3 comprises 12 residues. Looked up from germline, CDR1 is MNHNY and CDR2 is SVGAGI (reference sequence). Trimming stripped 0 bases from V and 5 bases from J, with 5 bases between. The CDR3 sequence: CASSYSIDEQYF. CDR3 nucleotides: TGTGCCAGCAGTTACTCAATCGACGAGCAGTACTTC.

The chain links TRBV21-1 to TRBJ2-1; TRBD2, the table's D call, was not compared with the DNA. TRBV21-1 corresponds to a pseudogene. The CDR3 extends over 21 amino acids. The CDR3 reads CASSKGVLAGGARRTYNEQFF. The CDR3 nucleotides are TGTGCCAGCAGCAAAGGGGTCCTAGCGGGAGGGGCTCGTCGAACCTACAATGAGCAGTTCTTC.

This chain joins TRBV15 and TRBJ1-1; 7 bases match TRBD1. CDR3 length: 17 residues. The junction had 10 bases not matched to a gene; V was cut back by 0 bases and J by 3 bases. Germline CDR1 reads LNHNV; CDR2 reads YYDKDF (reference sequence). The CDR3: CATSRDPNPRGDTEAFF. As DNA, the CDR3 is TGTGCCACCAGCAGAGACCCCAACCCCAGGGGGGACACTGAAGCTTTCTTT.

The rearrangement joins TRBV2 to TRBJ1-1; D unresolved. Trimming stripped 3 bases from V and 1 base from J, with 6 bases between. The CDR3 length is 13 residues. Per the germline V gene, CDR1 is SNHLY and CDR2 is FYNNEI. This chain's CDR3 is CASSDQANTEAFF. As DNA, the CDR3 is TGTGCCAGCAGTGATCAGGCGAACACTGAAGCTTTCTTT. Supplemented by reference TRBV2 and TRBJ1-1, the full variable domain reads EPEVTQTPSHQVTQMGQEVILRCVPISNHLYFYWYRQILGQKVEFLVSFYNNEISEKSEIFDDQFSVERPDGSNFTLKIRSTKLEDSAMYFCASSDQANTEAFFGQGTRLTVV.

V is TRBV7-2 and J is TRBJ2-7; 13 bases map to TRBD2. Germline V gives CDR1 SGHTA, CDR2 FQGNSA. J was trimmed by 6 bases and V by 3 bases; bases with no gene match: 5. This CDR3 comprises 15 residues. CDR3 amino acids: CASSFITSGGGEQYF. The CDR3 DNA sequence: TGTGCCAGCAGCTTTATCACTAGCGGGGGGGGCGAGCAGTACTTC.

The chain carries TRBV19 and TRBJ2-7, with 7 bases fitting TRBD1. The CDR3 runs to 14 residues. Germline values: CDR1 LNHDA, CDR2 SQIVND (reference sequence). V gave up 5 bases and J gave up 0 bases; unmatched junction bases: 4. CDR3 amino acids: CASSQGQNSYEQYF. In DNA, the CDR3 is TGTGCCAGTAGTCAGGGACAGAACTCCTACGAGCAGTACTTC.

This clone has just one count. The J gene is TRBJ1-2, the V gene TRBV4-1, with D perhaps matching TRBD1 (6 bases). The ends were cut back, 0 bases at V and 4 bases at J, with 9 bases in the middle. The CDR3 sequence is 14 residues long. Per germline, CDR1 MGHRA and CDR2 YSYEKL. This chain's CDR3 is CASSQEAGVYGYTF. The CDR3 DNA is TGCGCCAGCAGCCAAGAGGCAGGGGTCTATGGCTACACCTTC.

This clone was recorded a few times. The chain employs TRBV5-1 and TRBJ1-4; D is undetermined. CDR3 length: 13 amino acids. Germline loops: CDR1 SGHRS, CDR2 YFSETQ. Deletions cut 0 bases from V and 5 bases from J, with 5 bases between. The CDR3: CASSLAGNEKLFF. The CDR3 DNA reads as TGCGCCAGCAGCTTGGCGGGGAATGAAAAACTGTTTTTT.

The rearrangement uses TRBV28 and TRBJ1-5; TRBD1 matches at 10 bases. This CDR3 is 15 amino acids long. V lost 6 bases to trimming and J lost 6 bases; unmatched junction nucleotides: 8. The V gene's germline CDR1 is MDHEN and CDR2 SYDVKM. The CDR3 bases are TGTGCCAGCAGCTCTTCGGGACAGGGGTTTCAGCCCCAGCATTTT. It is translated as CASSSSGQGFQPQHF.

This sequence joins TRBV27 and TRBJ2-1; D gene ambiguous. Germline V gene data show CDR1 as MNHEY and CDR2 as SMNVEV (reference sequence). The CDR3 covers 11 residues. Trimming cost V 8 bases and J 7 bases, with 9 bases left between them. As DNA, the CDR3 is TGTGCCAGCCACACATGGAATGAGCAGTTCTTC. As protein: CASHTWNEQFF.

In this sample, this clone turned up once. The V call is TRBV5-1, the J call TRBJ2-1; no clear D. This CDR3 spans 13 amino acids. Trimming removed 0 bases from V and 2 bases from J, with 3 bases in between. Germline V gives CDR1 SGHRS, CDR2 YFSETQ. The CDR3 DNA is TGCGCCAGCAGCTTGGACACCTACAATGAGCAGTTCTTC. It codes for CASSLDTYNEQFF.

The chain uses TRBV5-1 and TRBJ1-1, with D possibly matching TRBD1 (5 bases). Looked up from germline, CDR1 is SGHRS and CDR2 is YFSETQ. This CDR3 comprises 14 residues. The ends were cut back, 5 bases at V and 0 bases at J, with 11 bases in the middle. Here the CDR3 DNA reads TGCGCCAGCAGTTCGACAGTTATGAACACTGAAGCTTTCTTT. Its translation: CASSSTVMNTEAFF. Together with reference TRBV5-1 and TRBJ1-1, the CDR3 gives the full variable domain: KAGVTQTPRYLIKTRGQQVTLSCSPISGHRSVSWYQQTPGQGLQFLFEYFSETQRNKGNFPGRFSGRQFSNSRSEMNVSTLELGDSALYLCASSSTVMNTEAFFGQGTRLTVV.